The clone carrying this T cell receptor (beta chain) was seen more than once but under ten times. The data stem from a study of blood T cell repertoires in COVID-19. Germline V gives CDR1 SGHTA, CDR2 FQGNSA. CDR3 length: 15 residues. Trimming removed 5 bases from V and 2 bases from J, with 15 bases in between. The method was immunoSEQ multiplex PCR; TCRdb's version includes in-frame clones alone and lacks a portion of them. The data show 200,000 or so clones, about four fifths seen once. This TCR was recovered from a woman older than 75 with acute or convalescent COVID-19. Sequences were obtained from peripheral blood. The rearrangement joins TRBV7-2 to TRBJ1-2, with a tentative D call TRBD1 (6 bases). CDR3 nucleotides: TGTGCCAGCAGCCCTCCGGGACACCCGAACTATGGCTACACCTTC. Translating gives CASSPPGHPNYGYTF.